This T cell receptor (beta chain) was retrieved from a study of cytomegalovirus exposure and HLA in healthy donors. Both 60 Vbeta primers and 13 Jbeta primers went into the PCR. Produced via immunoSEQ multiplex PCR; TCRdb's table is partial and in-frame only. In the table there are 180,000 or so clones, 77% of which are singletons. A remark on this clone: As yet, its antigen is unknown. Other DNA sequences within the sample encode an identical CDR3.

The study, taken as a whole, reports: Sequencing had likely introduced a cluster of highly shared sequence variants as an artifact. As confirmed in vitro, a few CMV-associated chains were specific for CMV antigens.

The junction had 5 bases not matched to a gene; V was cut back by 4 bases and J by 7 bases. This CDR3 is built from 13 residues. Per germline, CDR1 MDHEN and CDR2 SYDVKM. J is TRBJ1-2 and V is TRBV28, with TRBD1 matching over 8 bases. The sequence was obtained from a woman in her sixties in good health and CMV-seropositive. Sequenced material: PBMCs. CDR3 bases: TGTGCCAGCAGTTCTGGACAGGGAGGTGGCTACACCTTC. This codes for CASSSGQGGGYTF.